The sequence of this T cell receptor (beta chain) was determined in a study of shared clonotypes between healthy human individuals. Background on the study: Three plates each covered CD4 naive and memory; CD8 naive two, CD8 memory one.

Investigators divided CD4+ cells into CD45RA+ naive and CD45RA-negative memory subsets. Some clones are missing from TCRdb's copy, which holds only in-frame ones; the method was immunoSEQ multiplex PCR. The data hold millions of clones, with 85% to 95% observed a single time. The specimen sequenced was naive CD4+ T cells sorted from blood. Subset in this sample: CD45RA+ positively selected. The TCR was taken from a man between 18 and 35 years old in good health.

CDR3 sequence: CASTGPLTDTQYF. As DNA, the CDR3 is TGTGCCAGCACGGGGCCACTCACAGATACGCAGTATTTT. The chain carries TRBV6-1 and TRBJ2-3; the D call may be TRBD1 or TRBD2 (5 bases each). The V end lost 7 bases, the J end lost 2 bases, and 10 bases lay between the germline ends. The CDR3 sequence is 13 residues long. Germline V gene lookup returns CDR1 MNHNS and CDR2 SASEGT.